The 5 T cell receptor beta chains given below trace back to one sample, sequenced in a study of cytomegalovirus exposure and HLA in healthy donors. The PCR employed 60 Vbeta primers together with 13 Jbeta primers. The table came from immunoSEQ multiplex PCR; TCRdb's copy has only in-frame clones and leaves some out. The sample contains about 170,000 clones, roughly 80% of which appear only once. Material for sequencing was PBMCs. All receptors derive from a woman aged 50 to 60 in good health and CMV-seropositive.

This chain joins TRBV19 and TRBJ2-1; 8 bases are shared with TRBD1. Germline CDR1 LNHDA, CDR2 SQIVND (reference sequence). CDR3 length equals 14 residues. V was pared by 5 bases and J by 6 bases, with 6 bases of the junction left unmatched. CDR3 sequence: CASSAQTGVNEQFF. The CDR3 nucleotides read TGTGCCAGTAGTGCCCAGACAGGGGTCAATGAGCAGTTCTTC.

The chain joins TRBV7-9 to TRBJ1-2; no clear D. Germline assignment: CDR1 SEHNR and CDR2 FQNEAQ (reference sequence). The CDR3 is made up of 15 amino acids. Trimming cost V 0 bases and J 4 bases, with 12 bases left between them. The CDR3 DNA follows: TGTGCCAGCAGCTTAGCTGCAGGCGAAAGCTATGGCTACACCTTC. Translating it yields CASSLAAGESYGYTF.

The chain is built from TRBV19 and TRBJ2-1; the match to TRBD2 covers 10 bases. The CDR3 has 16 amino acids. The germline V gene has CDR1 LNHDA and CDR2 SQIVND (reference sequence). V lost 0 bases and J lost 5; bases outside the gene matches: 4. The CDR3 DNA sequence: TGTGCCAGTAGTATAGATCGGACTAGCGGACACAATGAGCAGTTCTTC. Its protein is CASSIDRTSGHNEQFF.

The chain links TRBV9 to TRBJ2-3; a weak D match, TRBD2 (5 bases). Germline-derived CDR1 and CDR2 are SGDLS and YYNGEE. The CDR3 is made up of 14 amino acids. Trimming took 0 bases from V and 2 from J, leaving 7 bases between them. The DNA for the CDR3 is TGTGCCAGCAGCGTAGCGGGGTTCACAGATACGCAGTATTTT. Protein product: CASSVAGFTDTQYF.

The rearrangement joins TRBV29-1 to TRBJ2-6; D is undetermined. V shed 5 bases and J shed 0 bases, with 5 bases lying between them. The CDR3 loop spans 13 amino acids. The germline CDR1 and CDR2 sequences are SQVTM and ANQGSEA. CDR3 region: CSVLSSGANVLTF. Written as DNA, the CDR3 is TGCAGCGTTCTCTCCTCTGGGGCCAACGTCCTGACTTTC.